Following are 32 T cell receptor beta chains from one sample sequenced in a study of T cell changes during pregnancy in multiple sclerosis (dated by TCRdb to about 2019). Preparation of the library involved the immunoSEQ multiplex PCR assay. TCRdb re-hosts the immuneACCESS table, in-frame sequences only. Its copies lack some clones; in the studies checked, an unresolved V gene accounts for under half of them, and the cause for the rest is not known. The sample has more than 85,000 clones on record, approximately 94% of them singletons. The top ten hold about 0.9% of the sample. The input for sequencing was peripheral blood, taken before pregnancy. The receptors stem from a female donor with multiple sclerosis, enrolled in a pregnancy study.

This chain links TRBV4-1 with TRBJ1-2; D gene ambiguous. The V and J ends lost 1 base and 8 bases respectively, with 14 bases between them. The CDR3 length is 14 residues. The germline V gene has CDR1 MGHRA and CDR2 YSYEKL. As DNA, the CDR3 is TGCGCCAGCAGCCAAGCTACGTTAGCGAGCGGCTACACCTTC. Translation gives CASSQATLASGYTF.

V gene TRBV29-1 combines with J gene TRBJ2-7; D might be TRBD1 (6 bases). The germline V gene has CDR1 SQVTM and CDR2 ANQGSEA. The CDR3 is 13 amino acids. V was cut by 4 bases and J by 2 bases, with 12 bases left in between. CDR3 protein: CSVVVQGTYEQYF. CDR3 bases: TGCAGCGTTGTGGTACAGGGAACCTACGAGCAGTACTTC.

Here the CDR3 reads CASSVTSGEQFF. Written as DNA, the CDR3 is TGTGCCAGCAGCGTTACTAGCGGTGAGCAGTTCTTC. The V call is TRBV9, the J call TRBJ2-1; 8 nucleotides align to TRBD2. V gave up 2 bases and J gave up 9 bases; unmatched junction bases: 1. Germline V gene sequence: CDR1 SGDLS, CDR2 YYNGEE. The CDR3 totals 12 residues.

The CDR3 region is CASSEGGQPQHF. The CDR3 region has the DNA TGTGCCAGCAGCGAGGGAGGACAGCCCCAGCATTTT. The chain employs TRBV9 and TRBJ1-5; D uncertain. CDR3 length equals 12 residues. Germline V gene lookup returns CDR1 SGDLS and CDR2 YYNGEE. The germline V and J ends were trimmed by 3 bases and 7 bases, with 8 bases remaining between them.

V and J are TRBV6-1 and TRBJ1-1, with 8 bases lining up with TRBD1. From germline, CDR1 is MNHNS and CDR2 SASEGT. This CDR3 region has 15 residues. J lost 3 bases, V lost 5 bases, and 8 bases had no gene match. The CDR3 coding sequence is TGTGCCAGCAGTAGCCGGACAGGGTGGGACACTGAAGCTTTCTTT. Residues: CASSSRTGWDTEAFF.

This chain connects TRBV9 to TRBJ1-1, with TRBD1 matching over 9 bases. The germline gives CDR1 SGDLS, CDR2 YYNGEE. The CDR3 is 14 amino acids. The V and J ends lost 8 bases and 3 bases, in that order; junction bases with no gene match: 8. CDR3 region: CASKQGAVDTEAFF. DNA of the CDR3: TGTGCCAGTAAACAGGGGGCGGTGGACACTGAAGCTTTCTTT.

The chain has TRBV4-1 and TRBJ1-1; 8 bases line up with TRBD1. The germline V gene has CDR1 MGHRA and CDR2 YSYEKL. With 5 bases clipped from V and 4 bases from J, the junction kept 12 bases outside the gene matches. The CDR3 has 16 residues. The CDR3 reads CASSAGTGAAGTEAFF. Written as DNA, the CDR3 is TGCGCCAGCAGCGCCGGGACAGGTGCAGCGGGCACTGAAGCTTTCTTT.

DNA for the CDR3: TGTGCCAGCAGCTCCGGACTAGCGGGAGGGTCCTACGAGCAGTACTTC. Its protein is CASSSGLAGGSYEQYF. The chain joins TRBV7-2 to TRBJ2-7; 15 bases map to TRBD2. Germline V gives CDR1 SGHTA, CDR2 FQGNSA. This CDR3 comprises 16 residues. After removal of 4 bases from V and 1 base from J, the junction contained 2 bases not matched to a gene.

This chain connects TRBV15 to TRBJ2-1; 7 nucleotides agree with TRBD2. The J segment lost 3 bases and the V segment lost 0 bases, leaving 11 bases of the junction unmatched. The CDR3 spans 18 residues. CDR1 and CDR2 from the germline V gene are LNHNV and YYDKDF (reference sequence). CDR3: CATSREAMAGAYYNEQFF. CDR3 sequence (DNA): TGTGCCACCAGCAGAGAGGCCATGGCGGGAGCATACTACAATGAGCAGTTCTTC.

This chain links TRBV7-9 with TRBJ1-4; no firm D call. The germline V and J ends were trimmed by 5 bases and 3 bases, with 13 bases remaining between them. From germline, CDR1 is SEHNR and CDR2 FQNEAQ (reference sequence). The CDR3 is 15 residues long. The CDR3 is CASSKGLAANEKLFF. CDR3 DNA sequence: TGTGCCAGCAGCAAAGGACTAGCGGCTAATGAAAAACTGTTTTTT. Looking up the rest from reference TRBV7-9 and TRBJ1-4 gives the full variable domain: DTGVSQNPRHKITKRGQNVTFRCDPISEHNRLYWYRQTLGQGPEFLTYFQNEAQLEKSRLLSDRFSAERPKGSFSTLEIQRTEQGDSAMYLCASSKGLAANEKLFFGSGTQLSVL.

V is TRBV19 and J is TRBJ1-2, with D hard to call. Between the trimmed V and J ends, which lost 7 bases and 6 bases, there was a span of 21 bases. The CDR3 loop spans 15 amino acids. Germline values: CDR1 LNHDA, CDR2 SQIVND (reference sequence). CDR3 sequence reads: CASTPAAPGPHGYTF. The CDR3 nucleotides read TGTGCCAGTACCCCTGCAGCCCCAGGCCCCCATGGCTACACCTTC. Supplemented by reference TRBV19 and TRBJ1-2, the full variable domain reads DGGITQSPKYLFRKEGQNVTLSCEQNLNHDAMYWYRQDPGQGLRLIYYSQIVNDFQKGDIAEGYSVSREKKESFPLTVTSAQKNPTAFYLCASTPAAPGPHGYTFGSGTRLTVV.

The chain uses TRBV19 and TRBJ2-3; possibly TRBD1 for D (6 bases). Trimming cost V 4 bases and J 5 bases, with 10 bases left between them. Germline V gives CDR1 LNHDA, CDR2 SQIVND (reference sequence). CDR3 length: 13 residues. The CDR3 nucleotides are TGTGCCAGTAGTAACGAGGGGGTAGATACGCAGTATTTT. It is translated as CASSNEGVDTQYF.

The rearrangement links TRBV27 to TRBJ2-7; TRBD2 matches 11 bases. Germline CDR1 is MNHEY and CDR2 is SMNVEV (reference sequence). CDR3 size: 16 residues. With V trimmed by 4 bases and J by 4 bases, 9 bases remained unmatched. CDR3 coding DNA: TGTGCCAGCAGTTCCGGACTAGCGGGTTTTCTATACGAGCAGTACTTC. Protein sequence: CASSSGLAGFLYEQYF.

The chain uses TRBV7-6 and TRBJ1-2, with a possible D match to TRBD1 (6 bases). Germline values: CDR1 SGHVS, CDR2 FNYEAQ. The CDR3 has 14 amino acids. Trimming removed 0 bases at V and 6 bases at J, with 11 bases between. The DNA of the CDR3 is TGTGCCAGCAGCTTAGCGGGGGGGCAGGATGGCTACACCTTC. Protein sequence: CASSLAGGQDGYTF.

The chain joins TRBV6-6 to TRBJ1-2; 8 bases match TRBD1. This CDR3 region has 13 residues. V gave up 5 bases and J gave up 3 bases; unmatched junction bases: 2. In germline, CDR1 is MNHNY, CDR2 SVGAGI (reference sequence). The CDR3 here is CASSRGQDYGYTF. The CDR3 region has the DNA TGTGCCAGCAGTAGGGGACAGGACTATGGCTACACCTTC.

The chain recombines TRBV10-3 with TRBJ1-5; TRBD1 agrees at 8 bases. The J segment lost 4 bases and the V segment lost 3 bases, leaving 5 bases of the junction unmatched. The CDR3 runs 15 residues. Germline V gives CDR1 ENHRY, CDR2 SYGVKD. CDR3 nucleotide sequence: TGTGCCATCAGTGAAGCAGGGGGCGGTAATCAGCCCCAGCATTTT. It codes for CAISEAGGGNQPQHF.

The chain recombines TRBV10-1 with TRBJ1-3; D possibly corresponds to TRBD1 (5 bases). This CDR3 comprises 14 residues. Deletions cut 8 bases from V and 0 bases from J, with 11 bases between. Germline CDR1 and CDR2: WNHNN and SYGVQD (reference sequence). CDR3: CASGDRDSGNTIYF. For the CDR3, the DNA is TGCGCCAGCGGAGACAGAGACTCTGGAAACACCATATATTTT.

The CDR3 here is CASSKTSFDEQFF. Here the CDR3 DNA reads TGTGCCAGTAGTAAGACTAGTTTCGATGAGCAGTTCTTC. This rearrangement joins TRBV19 to TRBJ2-1, with D possibly TRBD2 on 6 matching bases. The CDR3 has 13 amino acids. Between the trimmed V and J ends, which lost 4 bases and 8 bases, there was a span of 12 bases. Germline V CDR1 and CDR2: LNHDA, SQIVND (reference sequence).

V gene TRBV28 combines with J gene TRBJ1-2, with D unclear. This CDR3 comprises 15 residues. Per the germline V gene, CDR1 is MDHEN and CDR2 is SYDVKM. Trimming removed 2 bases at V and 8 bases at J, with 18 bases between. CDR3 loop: CASSLALLGALGYTF. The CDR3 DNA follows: TGTGCCAGCAGTTTAGCCCTACTGGGAGCCCTGGGCTACACCTTC.

CDR3 in DNA: TGTGCCAGCAGCGTTACAGCTTCGATCACTGAAGCTTTCTTT. It is translated as CASSVTASITEAFF. The rearrangement joins TRBV9 to TRBJ1-1, with D unresolved. The CDR3 contains 14 residues. Trimming removed 2 bases from V and 4 bases from J, with 12 bases in between. Per germline, CDR1 SGDLS and CDR2 YYNGEE.

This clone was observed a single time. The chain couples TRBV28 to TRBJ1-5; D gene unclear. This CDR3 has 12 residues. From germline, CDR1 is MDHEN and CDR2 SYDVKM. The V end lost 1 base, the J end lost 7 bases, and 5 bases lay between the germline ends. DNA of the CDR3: TGTGCCAGCAGTTTATTGGGCCAGCCCCAGCATTTT. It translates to CASSLLGQPQHF.

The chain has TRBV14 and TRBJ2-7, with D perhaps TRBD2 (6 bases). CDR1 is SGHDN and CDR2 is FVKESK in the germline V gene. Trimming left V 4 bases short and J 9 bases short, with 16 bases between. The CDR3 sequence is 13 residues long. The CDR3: CASSPVGQGGQYF. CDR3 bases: TGTGCCAGCAGCCCAGTGGGGCAGGGAGGGCAGTACTTC.

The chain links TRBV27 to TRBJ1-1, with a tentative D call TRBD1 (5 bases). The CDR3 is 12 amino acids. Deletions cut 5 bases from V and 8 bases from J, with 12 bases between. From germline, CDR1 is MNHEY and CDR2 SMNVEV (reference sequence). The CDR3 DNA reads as TGTGCCAGCAGTAAACCAGGGCTCGAAGCTTTCTTT. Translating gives CASSKPGLEAFF.

In DNA, the CDR3 is TGTGCCAGCAGCCTAGGGACAGGGGTCACTGAAGCTTTCTTT. Amino acid sequence: CASSLGTGVTEAFF. V gene TRBV5-4 combines with J gene TRBJ1-1, with TRBD1 matching over 10 bases. The CDR3 sequence is 14 residues long. The germline V gene encodes CDR1 SGHNT and CDR2 YYREEE (reference sequence). The V segment lost 4 bases and the J segment 4 bases; nucleotides outside the gene matches: 4.

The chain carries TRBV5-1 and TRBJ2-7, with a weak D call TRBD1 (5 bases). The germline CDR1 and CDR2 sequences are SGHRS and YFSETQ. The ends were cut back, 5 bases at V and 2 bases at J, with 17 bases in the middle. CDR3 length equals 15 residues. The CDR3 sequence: CASRVAVGDPYEQYF. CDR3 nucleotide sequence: TGCGCCAGCAGGGTAGCAGTAGGGGATCCCTACGAGCAGTACTTC.

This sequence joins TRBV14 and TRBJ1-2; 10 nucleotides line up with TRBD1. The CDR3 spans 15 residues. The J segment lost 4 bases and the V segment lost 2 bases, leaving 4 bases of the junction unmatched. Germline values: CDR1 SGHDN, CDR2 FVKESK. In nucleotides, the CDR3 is TGTGCCAGCAGCCAATCCGGGACAGGGGTCTATGGCTACACCTTC. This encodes CASSQSGTGVYGYTF.

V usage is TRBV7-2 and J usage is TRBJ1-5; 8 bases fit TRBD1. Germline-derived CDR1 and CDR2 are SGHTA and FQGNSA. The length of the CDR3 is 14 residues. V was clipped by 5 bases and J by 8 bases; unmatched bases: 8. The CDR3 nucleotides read TGTGCCAGCAGCCCAGGGGGCTCGACGAAGCCCCAGCATTTT. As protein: CASSPGGSTKPQHF.

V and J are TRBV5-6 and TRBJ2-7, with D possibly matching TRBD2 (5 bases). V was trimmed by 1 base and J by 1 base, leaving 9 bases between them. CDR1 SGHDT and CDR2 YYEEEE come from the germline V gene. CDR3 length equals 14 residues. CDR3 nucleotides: TGTGCCAGCAGCTTGCTCCGGGGTTCCTACGAGCAGTACTTC. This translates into CASSLLRGSYEQYF. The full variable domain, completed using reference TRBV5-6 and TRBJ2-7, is DAGVTQSPTHLIKTRGQQVTLRCSPKSGHDTVSWYQQALGQGPQFIFQYYEEEERQRGNFPDRFSGHQFPNYSSELNVNALLLGDSALYLCASSLLRGSYEQYFGPGTRLTVT.

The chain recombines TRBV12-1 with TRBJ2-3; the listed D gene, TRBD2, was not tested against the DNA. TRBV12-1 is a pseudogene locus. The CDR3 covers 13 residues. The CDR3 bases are TGTGCCAGCACTCCCCCCCTCACAGATACGCAGTATTTT. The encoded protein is CASTPPLTDTQYF.

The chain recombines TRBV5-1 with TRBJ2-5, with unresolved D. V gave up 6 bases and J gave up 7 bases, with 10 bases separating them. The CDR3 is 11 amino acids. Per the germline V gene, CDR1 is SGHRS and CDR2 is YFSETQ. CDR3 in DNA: TGCGCCAGCATCGAGTATGGGACCCAGTACTTC. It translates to CASIEYGTQYF.

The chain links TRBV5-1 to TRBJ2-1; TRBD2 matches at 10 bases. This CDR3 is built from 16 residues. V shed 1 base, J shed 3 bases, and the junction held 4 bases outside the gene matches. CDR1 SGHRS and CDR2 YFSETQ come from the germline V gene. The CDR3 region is CASSLSPSGSYNEQFF. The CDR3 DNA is TGCGCCAGCAGCTTGTCTCCTAGCGGGAGCTACAATGAGCAGTTCTTC. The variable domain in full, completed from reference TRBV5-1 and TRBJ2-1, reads KAGVTQTPRYLIKTRGQQVTLSCSPISGHRSVSWYQQTPGQGLQFLFEYFSETQRNKGNFPGRFSGRQFSNSRSEMNVSTLELGDSALYLCASSLSPSGSYNEQFFGPGTRLTVL.

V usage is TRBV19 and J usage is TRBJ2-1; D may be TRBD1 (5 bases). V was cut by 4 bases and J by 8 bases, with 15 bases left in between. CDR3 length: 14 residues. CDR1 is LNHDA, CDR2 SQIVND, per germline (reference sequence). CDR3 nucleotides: TGTGCCAGTAGTACACGACAGCTGGTAGATGAGCAGTTCTTC. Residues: CASSTRQLVDEQFF.